By sample share, the clone carrying this TCR beta chain is medium-sized. Its antigen remains unidentified. The V gene's germline CDR1 is SGHDT and CDR2 YYEEEE. The CDR3 runs 16 residues. Losses at the gene ends were 6 bases for V and 6 bases for J; bases not matched to a gene: 8. Time point reported: pre-treatment sample, taken before nivolumab and TIL therapy. Tumor tissue came from excised metastases, mostly pleural nodules or supraclavicular lymph nodes. Tumor harvest preceded PD-1/PD-L1 blockade, followed by nivolumab treatment. Stage 4 NSCLC adults joined between late 2017 and early 2020. The immunoSEQ assay was v3. Libraries were prepared by immunoSEQ multiplex PCR; TCRdb keeps only in-frame clonotypes and omits some of them. Among 10,000 to 12,000 clones, around three fifths were seen once, and the ten largest hold approximately 13%. The data derive from a study of TIL therapy for anti-PD-1-resistant metastatic lung cancer. Study context: Tumors carried a median roughly 1.5 non-synonymous mutations per megabase. Study-wide findings and caveats: Many TIL product clones were absent from baseline tumor, suggesting clonal contraction.

J is TRBJ2-1 and V is TRBV5-6, with 14 bases lining up with TRBD2. Sequences were derived from tumor tissue, sampled at baseline. This sequence originates from a person between 25 and 80 years old with non-small cell lung cancer. In DNA form, the CDR3 reads TGTGCCAGCATGAAGGGACTAGCGGGAGCGGTCAATGAGCAGTTCTTC. Its translation is CASMKGLAGAVNEQFF.